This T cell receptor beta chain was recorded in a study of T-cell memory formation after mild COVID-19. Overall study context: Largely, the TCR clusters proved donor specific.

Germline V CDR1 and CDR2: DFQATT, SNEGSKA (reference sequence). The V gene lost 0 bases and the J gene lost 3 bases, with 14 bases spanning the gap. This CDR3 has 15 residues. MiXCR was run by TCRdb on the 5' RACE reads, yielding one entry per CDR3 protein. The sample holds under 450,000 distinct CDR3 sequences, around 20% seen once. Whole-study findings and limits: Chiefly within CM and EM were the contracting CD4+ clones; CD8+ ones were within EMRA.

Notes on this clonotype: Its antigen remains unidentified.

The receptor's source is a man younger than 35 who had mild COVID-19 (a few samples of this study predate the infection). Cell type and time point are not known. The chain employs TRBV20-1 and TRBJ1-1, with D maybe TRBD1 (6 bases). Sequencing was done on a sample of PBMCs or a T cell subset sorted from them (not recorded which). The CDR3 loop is CSARDPTAGDTEAFF. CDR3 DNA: TGCAGTGCTAGAGATCCGACGGCAGGGGACACTGAAGCTTTCTTT.